Presented here are 23 T cell receptor beta chains from one specimen sequenced in a study of T-cell reconstitution after alpha-beta-depleted transplantation in children. During its preparation, the TCRbeta library received unique molecular identifiers. TCRdb passed the PCR reads through MiXCR, listing each CDR3 protein once. The sample has some 290,000 distinct CDR3 sequences; over 20% are singletons. The sample in question was PBMCs, mostly from graft donor cells, obtained 180 days after TCRalphabeta/CD19-depleted stem cell transplant. The receptors here all came from a male patient between 10 and 17 years old who had a stem cell transplant for acute lymphoblastic leukemia, so the T cells may come from the graft donor.

The chain has TRBV27 and TRBJ2-5; perhaps TRBD1 as D (5 bases). V lost 7 bases and J 10 bases, leaving 13 bases between the germline ends. Germline assignment: CDR1 MNHEY and CDR2 SMNVEV (reference sequence). The CDR3 length is 11 residues. In nucleotides, the CDR3 is TGTGCCAGCAAGGACACCCTAGACCAGTACTTC. This codes for CASKDTLDQYF.

The chain recombines TRBV12-5 with TRBJ1-3; 8 nucleotides align to TRBD1. CDR1 and CDR2 (germline): LGHNT, FRNRAP. The ends lost 0 bases at V and 0 bases at J; junction bases unmatched: 10. The CDR3 has 19 residues. The CDR3 loop reads CASGLVRTGNPFSGNTIYF. In nucleotides, the CDR3 is TGTGCTAGTGGTTTGGTACGGACAGGGAATCCCTTCTCTGGAAACACCATATATTTT.

This clonotype was observed a handful of times. This chain connects TRBV20-1 to TRBJ2-3; D remains ambiguous. The V end lost 3 bases, the J end lost 7 bases, and 11 bases lay between the germline ends. The CDR3 spans 12 residues. Germline CDR1 DFQATT, CDR2 SNEGSKA (reference sequence). CDR3 bases: TGCAGTGCTAGGGTTACGAGGAATACGCAGTATTTT. The encoded protein is CSARVTRNTQYF.

The sample holds many counts of this clonotype. The chain couples TRBV5-1 to TRBJ1-4, with a weak D call TRBD1 (5 bases). V lost 2 bases to trimming and J lost 7 bases, with 12 bases between them. The CDR3 is 14 amino acids. From germline, CDR1 is SGHRS and CDR2 YFSETQ. The CDR3 loop reads CASSFAPGGEKLFF. The CDR3 DNA reads as TGCGCCAGCAGCTTCGCCCCCGGGGGTGAAAAACTGTTTTTT.

This clonotype has only a few counts. The chain is built from TRBV27 and TRBJ2-7, with TRBD2 matching 8 bases. This CDR3 spans 15 amino acids. The trim removed 7 bases at V and 2 bases at J, leaving 10 bases unmatched. The germline CDR1 and CDR2 sequences are MNHEY and SMNVEV (reference sequence). CDR3 bases: TGTGCCAGCAATTCCGGACTAGCCCGGCCCTACGAGCAGTACTTC. Protein sequence: CASNSGLARPYEQYF.

The CDR3: CASSSRQFQETQYF. The CDR3 region has the DNA TGTGCCAGCTCATCGAGACAGTTCCAAGAGACCCAGTACTTC. The chain combines TRBV18 with TRBJ2-5; tentative D call: TRBD1 (5 bases). CDR3 length equals 14 residues. V lost 5 bases and J lost 1, with 11 bases in between. Germline CDR1 and CDR2: KGHSH and LQKENI.

This clonotype has a handful of counts. V and J are TRBV6-2 or TRBV6-3 and TRBJ2-7; 16 positions agree with TRBD2. J was trimmed by 3 bases and V by 0 bases; bases with no gene match: 17. CDR3 length: 22 amino acids. CDR1 MNHEY and CDR2 SVGEGT come from the germline V gene. The CDR3 sequence: CASSYSVYAGTSGREGVYEQYF. CDR3 sequence (DNA): TGTGCCAGCAGTTACTCGGTTTACGCCGGGACTAGCGGGAGGGAGGGAGTCTACGAGCAGTACTTC.

V usage is TRBV20-1 and J usage is TRBJ2-7; TRBD2 might be the D (6 bases). The CDR3 spans 12 residues. The V and J ends lost 3 bases and 3 bases respectively, with 9 bases between them. The germline gives CDR1 DFQATT, CDR2 SNEGSKA (reference sequence). This chain's CDR3 is CSASGGYYEQYF. The CDR3 DNA follows: TGCAGTGCTAGTGGGGGGTACTACGAGCAGTACTTC.

V is TRBV4-1 and J is TRBJ1-4, with a weak D call TRBD1 (5 bases). Germline CDR1 reads MGHRA; CDR2 reads YSYEKL. The CDR3 spans 13 residues. V was clipped by 5 bases and J by 5 bases, with 9 bases between them. CDR3 bases: TGCGCCAGCAGCAGGGGCTGGAATGAAAAACTGTTTTTT. It is translated as CASSRGWNEKLFF.

This clonotype was counted a few times. The gene calls are TRBV12-3 or TRBV12-4 and TRBJ2-3; 8 nucleotides line up with TRBD2. The trim removed 6 bases at V and 7 bases at J, leaving 9 bases unmatched. The CDR3 consists of 14 residues. This CDR3 is CASRLAGGRYTQYF. Written as DNA, the CDR3 is TGTGCCAGCAGGCTCGCGGGAGGTCGGTATACGCAGTATTTT.

This clonotype has just a few counts. The chain carries TRBV5-1 and TRBJ1-1; D is perhaps TRBD1 (5 bases). The CDR3 is 15 amino acids. CDR1 is SGHRS, CDR2 YFSETQ, per germline. Trimming left V 3 bases short and J 0 bases short, with 12 bases between. The CDR3 here is CASSSRGGLNTEAFF. As DNA, the CDR3 is TGCGCCAGCAGCTCCCGGGGGGGACTGAACACTGAAGCTTTCTTT.

V and J are TRBV11-2 and TRBJ2-1; D is undetermined. The CDR3 length is 12 residues. Trimming pared 6 bases from V and 2 bases from J, leaving 5 bases between. Germline loops: CDR1 SGHAT, CDR2 FQNNGV. Written as DNA, the CDR3 is TGTGCCAGCAGACACGCCTACAATGAGCAGTTCTTC. This encodes CASRHAYNEQFF.

This clonotype was observed a handful of times. The CDR3 protein is CASSLRPPGQAYEQYF. The CDR3 region has the DNA TGTGCCAGCAGTCTCCGACCTCCGGGACAGGCCTACGAGCAGTACTTC. The rearrangement uses TRBV27 and TRBJ2-7; TRBD1 matches 8 bases. The V gene end was trimmed by 5 bases and the J gene end by 2 bases; junction bases not matched to a gene: 11. Germline CDR1 reads MNHEY; CDR2 reads SMNVEV (reference sequence). This CDR3 region has 16 residues.

The rearrangement uses TRBV4-1 and TRBJ2-2, with 10 positions matching TRBD2. V shed 1 base, J shed 2 bases, and the junction held 10 bases outside the gene matches. This CDR3 contains 19 residues. Germline V gene data show CDR1 as MGHRA and CDR2 as YSYEKL. The CDR3 reads CASSQGLLAGRANTGELFF. The CDR3 DNA reads as TGCGCCAGCAGCCAAGGATTACTAGCGGGACGCGCTAACACCGGGGAGCTGTTTTTT.

The sample holds many counts of this clonotype. The chain employs TRBV5-6 and TRBJ2-7; tentatively, D is TRBD2 (5 bases). Trimming removed 4 bases from V and 2 bases from J, with 19 bases in between. There are 16 residues in the CDR3. CDR1 is SGHDT and CDR2 is YYEEEE in the germline V gene. CDR3 DNA sequence: TGTGCCAGCAGCCGGATCCCGGGGTCTCAAACCTACGAGCAGTACTTC. As protein: CASSRIPGSQTYEQYF.

The CDR3 nucleotides are TGTGCCAGCAGTTCCTACAGGGGCCACTATGGCTACACCTTC. Translation: CASSSYRGHYGYTF. The chain links TRBV12-3 or TRBV12-4 to TRBJ1-2; 7 bases align to TRBD1. Trimming took 4 bases from V and 3 from J; bases not matched to a gene: 5. The CDR3 runs to 14 residues.

This clonotype was counted a few times. The chain links TRBV14 to TRBJ2-3, with 12 positions matching TRBD2. The CDR3 loop spans 18 amino acids. Trimming took 0 bases from V and 4 from J; bases not matched to a gene: 8. CDR1 and CDR2 from the germline V gene are SGHDN and FVKESK. The CDR3 bases are TGTGCCAGCAGCCAAGATGGGCTAGCGGGAGGGCCGGCAGATACGCAGTATTTT. The encoded protein is CASSQDGLAGGPADTQYF.

The chain has TRBV2 and TRBJ2-1; 11 bases are a match to TRBD2. The CDR3 length is 15 residues. CDR1 is SNHLY and CDR2 is FYNNEI in the germline V gene. V shed 10 bases and J 4 bases; nucleotides not matched to a gene: 9. This chain's CDR3 is CATAGLAGLYNEQFF. The CDR3 region has the DNA TGTGCCACCGCAGGACTAGCGGGCCTGTACAATGAGCAGTTCTTC.

V is TRBV29-1 and J is TRBJ2-2; no definite D call. Trimming stripped 7 bases from V and 2 bases from J, with 11 bases between. CDR1 and CDR2 (germline): SQVTM, ANQGSEA. The CDR3 totals 13 residues. The CDR3 coding sequence is TGCAGCGGTGCTGTATTAAACACCGGGGAGCTGTTTTTT. Translation gives CSGAVLNTGELFF.

The chain recombines TRBV4-1 with TRBJ2-7; no definite D call. Trimming left V 2 bases short and J 0 bases short, with 8 bases between. Germline V gene data show CDR1 as MGHRA and CDR2 as YSYEKL. There are 14 residues in the CDR3. CDR3 DNA: TGCGCCAGCAGCCAATTTGCTTTCTCCTACGAGCAGTACTTC. This codes for CASSQFAFSYEQYF.

In this sample, this clonotype turned up a few times. The chain has TRBV29-1 and TRBJ1-2; D unresolved. This CDR3 contains 16 residues. Trimming pared 1 base from V and 0 bases from J, leaving 15 bases between. Germline loops: CDR1 SQVTM, CDR2 ANQGSEA. The CDR3 loop is CSVEGSPTPSNYGYTF. CDR3 bases: TGCAGCGTTGAAGGGAGTCCAACCCCATCTAACTATGGCTACACCTTC.

Only a few counts were recorded for this clonotype. This chain's CDR3 is CASSGAGGVGTEAFF. CDR3 sequence (DNA): TGTGCCAGCAGCGGGGCAGGGGGCGTGGGCACTGAAGCTTTCTTT. This sequence joins TRBV9 and TRBJ1-1; 8 bases map to TRBD1. From germline, CDR1 is SGDLS and CDR2 YYNGEE. The CDR3 runs to 15 residues. The trim removed 3 bases at V and 4 bases at J, leaving 8 bases unmatched.

V is TRBV4-1 and J is TRBJ1-3, with D possibly matching TRBD1 (5 bases). This CDR3 has 18 amino acids. V was clipped by 3 bases and J by 1 base, with 19 bases between them. CDR1 MGHRA and CDR2 YSYEKL come from the germline V gene. The CDR3 nucleotides are TGCGCCAGCAGCCAGGAGCGGCTTACGGGGCCTTCTGGAAACACCATATATTTT. Translated: CASSQERLTGPSGNTIYF.